This T cell receptor beta chain came from a study of blood T cell repertoires in COVID-19 (dated by TCRdb to 2019 to 2021). About the study as a whole: Samples covering the acute and convalescent phases of COVID-19 were provided by collaborators in the United States, Italy and Spain. The samples were drawn from two sources: the first 160 participants of the ongoing ImmuneRACE study, and approximately 1,300 subjects contributed by 6 global collaborators. The material from the prospective study consisted of cDNA or gDNA derived from T cells, B-cell-depleted T cells, or PBMCs. A de-identified subject ID, COVID-19 status, age in years and sex were almost always included in the sample metadata. The repertoires were released in a freely available public database intended as a resource for research on the immune response to SARS-CoV-2. Subjects who had been exposed to COVID-19, were actively infected with it, or had recovered from it provided the deeply sampled blood TCRbeta repertoires that made up the dataset. Where available, HLA class I and class II types were obtained from metadata supplied by the sample provider rather than from assay-based typing.

Concerning this clone itself: This receptor's antigen is unknown. No base-level quality is on record; no much larger clone is a single base apart.

Broader findings and caveats from the paper: How much clinical and demographic metadata was included differed by source and by participant, and the metadata was provided uncurated.

TCRbeta CDR3 regions were amplified from genomic DNA by means of the immunoSEQ Assay, a bias-controlled multiplex PCR. Under the source paper's analysis protocol: Within the assay, amplification of reference gene primers was used to estimate how many nucleated cells each sample contained. To quantify the absolute abundance of each unique TCRbeta CDR3 rearrangement, sequence reads were collapsed and filtered. For each sample, productive Simpson clonality was calculated as the square root of Simpson's diversity index across productive rearrangements. In its TCRdb copy, this immuneACCESS table keeps in-frame sequences only and misses some clones. Where compared with another copy, unresolved V genes explain less than half of these, and the others have no known cause. The DNA gave D and trimming, while V, J and clone size come from that table. The sample table contains 200,000 to 250,000 clones; only one count was recorded for around 88% of them. The biggest ten clones account for more than 2.5% of the sample.

The CDR3 spans 12 residues, from the cysteine through the phenylalanine. Just CDR3 DNA is preserved here, 36 bases in frame from base 1. The germline V gene (reference sequence) specifies SEHNR as CDR1 and FQNEAQ as CDR2. V was cut back by 4 bases and J by 5 bases, leaving a gap of 8 bases between them. Another Seattle source contributed samples from volunteer blood donors who had recovered from COVID-19. Each collaborating institution followed its own protocols to collect whole blood in K2EDTA tubes. For TCRbeta analysis, collaborator samples were shipped as frozen whole blood, as isolated PBMCs, or as DNA extracted from either sample type.

What was sequenced was peripheral blood. The sequence was obtained from a woman aged 25 to 39 who had recovered from COVID-19. Rearrangement joined TRBV7-9 to TRBJ1-1; TRBD1 is perhaps the D gene, given 5 matching bases. The bases are TGTGCCAGCAGCTCATCAGGGACTGAAGCTTTCTTT. This translates into CASSSSGTEAFF. With the portions outside the CDR3 filled from the reference TRBV7-9 and TRBJ1-1 genes, the complete variable region becomes DTGVSQNPRHKITKRGQNVTFRCDPISEHNRLYWYRQTLGQGPEFLTYFQNEAQLEKSRLLSDRFSAERPKGSFSTLEIQRTEQGDSAMYLCASSSSGTEAFFGQGTRLTVV.